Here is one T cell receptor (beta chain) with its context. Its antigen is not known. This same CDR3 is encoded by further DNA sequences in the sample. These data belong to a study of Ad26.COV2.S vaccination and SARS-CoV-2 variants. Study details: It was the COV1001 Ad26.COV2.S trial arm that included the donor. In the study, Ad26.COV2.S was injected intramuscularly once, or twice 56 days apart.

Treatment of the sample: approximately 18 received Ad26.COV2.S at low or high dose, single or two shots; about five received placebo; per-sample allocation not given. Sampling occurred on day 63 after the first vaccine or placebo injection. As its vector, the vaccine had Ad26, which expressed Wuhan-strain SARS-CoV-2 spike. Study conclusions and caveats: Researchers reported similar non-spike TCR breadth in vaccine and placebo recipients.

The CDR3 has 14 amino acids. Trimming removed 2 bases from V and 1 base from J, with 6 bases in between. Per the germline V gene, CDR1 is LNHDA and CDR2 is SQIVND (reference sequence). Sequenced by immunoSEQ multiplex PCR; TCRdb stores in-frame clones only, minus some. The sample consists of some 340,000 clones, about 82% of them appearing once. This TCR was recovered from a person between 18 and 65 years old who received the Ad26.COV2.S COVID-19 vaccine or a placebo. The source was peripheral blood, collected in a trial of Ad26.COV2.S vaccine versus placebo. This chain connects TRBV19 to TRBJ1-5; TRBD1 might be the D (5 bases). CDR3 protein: CASSITGSNQPQHF. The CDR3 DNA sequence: TGTGCCAGTAGTATAACAGGCAGCAATCAGCCCCAGCATTTT.